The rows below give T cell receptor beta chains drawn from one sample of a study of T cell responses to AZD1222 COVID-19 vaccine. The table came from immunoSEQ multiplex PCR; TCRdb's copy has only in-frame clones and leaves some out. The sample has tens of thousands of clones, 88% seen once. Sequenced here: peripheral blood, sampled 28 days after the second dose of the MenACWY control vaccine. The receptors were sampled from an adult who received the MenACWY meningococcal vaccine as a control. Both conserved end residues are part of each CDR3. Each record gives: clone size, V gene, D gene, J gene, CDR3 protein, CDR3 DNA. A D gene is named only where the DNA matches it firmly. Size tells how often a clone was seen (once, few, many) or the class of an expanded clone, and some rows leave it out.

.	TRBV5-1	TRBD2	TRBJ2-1	CASSFNGGDYNEQFF	TGCGCCAGCAGCTTCAACGGGGGGGACTACAATGAGCAGTTCTTC
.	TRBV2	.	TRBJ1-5	CASKDPRNQPQHF	TGTGCCAGCAAAGACCCCCGCAATCAGCCCCAGCATTTT
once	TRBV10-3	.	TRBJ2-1	CAISERDEYNEQFF	TGTGCCATCAGTGAGCGCGACGAGTACAATGAGCAGTTCTTC
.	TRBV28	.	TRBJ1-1	CASSPLLTTSHTEAFF	TGTGCCAGCAGTCCGCTGCTTACCACTTCGCACACTGAAGCTTTCTTT
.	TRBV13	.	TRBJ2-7	CASSQTGPLYEQYF	TGTGCCAGCAGCCAGACCGGGCCTCTTTACGAGCAGTACTTC
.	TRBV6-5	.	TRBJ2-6	CASRASGFGANVLTF	TGTGCCAGCAGGGCTTCAGGGTTTGGGGCCAACGTCCTGACTTTC
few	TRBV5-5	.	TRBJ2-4	CASSLRDDIQYF	TGTGCCAGCAGCTTGCGGGACGACATTCAGTACTTC
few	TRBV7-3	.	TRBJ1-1	CASSLEGRTEAFF	TGTGCCAGCAGCTTAGAAGGGCGGACTGAAGCTTTCTTT
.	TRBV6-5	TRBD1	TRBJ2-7	CASSRDRSSYEQYF	TGTGCCAGCAGTAGGGACAGAAGCTCCTACGAGCAGTACTTC
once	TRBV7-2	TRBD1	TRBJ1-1	CASSFTGGGPEAFF	TGTGCCAGCAGCTTCACAGGGGGCGGCCCTGAAGCTTTCTTT
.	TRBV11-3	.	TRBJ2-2	CASSLERDTGELFF	TGTGCCAGCAGCTTAGAGCGGGACACCGGGGAGCTGTTTTTT
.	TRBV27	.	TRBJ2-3	CASSGMETRTRWGTDTQYF	TGTGCCAGCAGCGGGATGGAGACAAGGACGAGGTGGGGCACAGATACGCAGTATTTT
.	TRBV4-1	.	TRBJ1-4	CASSPRGPSTNEKLFF	TGCGCCAGCAGCCCCCGGGGACCCTCAACTAATGAAAAACTGTTTTTT
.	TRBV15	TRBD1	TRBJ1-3	CATSRDRGYGNTIYF	TGTGCCACCAGCAGGGACAGGGGATACGGAAACACCATATATTTT
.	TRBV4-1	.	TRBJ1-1	CATGGNRGGDTEAFF	TGCGCCACCGGGGGTAACAGAGGTGGGGACACTGAAGCTTTCTTT
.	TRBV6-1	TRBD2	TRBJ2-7	CASSEGWTSGYEQYF	TGTGCCAGCAGTGAGGGTTGGACTAGCGGATACGAGCAGTACTTC
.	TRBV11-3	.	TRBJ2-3	CASSSAMTDTQYF	TGTGCCAGCAGCTCCGCTATGACAGATACGCAGTATTTT
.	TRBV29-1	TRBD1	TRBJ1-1	CSVQPGTGSTEAFF	TGCAGCGTTCAACCCGGGACAGGGAGTACTGAAGCTTTCTTT
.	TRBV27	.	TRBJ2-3	CASSLLPPSTDTQYF	TGTGCCAGCAGTTTATTGCCGCCTAGCACAGATACGCAGTATTTT
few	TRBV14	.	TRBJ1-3	CASSPPGRGNTIYF	TGTGCCAGCAGCCCCCCCGGGCGGGGAAACACCATATATTTT
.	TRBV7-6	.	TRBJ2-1	CASSLFRGEEQFF	TGTGCCAGCAGCTTGTTTCGGGGTGAGGAGCAGTTCTTC
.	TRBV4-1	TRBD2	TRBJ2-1	CASSQDAGGSYNEQFF	TGCGCCAGCAGCCAAGATGCGGGGGGTTCCTACAATGAGCAGTTCTTC
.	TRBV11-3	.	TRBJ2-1	CASGQQRGTYNEQFF	TGTGCCAGCGGACAACAACGGGGGACTTACAATGAGCAGTTCTTC
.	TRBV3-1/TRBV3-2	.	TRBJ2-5	CASSQELVETQYF	TGTGCCAGCAGCCAAGAACTAGTGGAGACCCAGTACTTC
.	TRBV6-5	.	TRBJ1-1	CASSPRGGKTEAFF	TGTGCCAGCAGTCCCAGGGGAGGTAAGACTGAAGCTTTCTTT
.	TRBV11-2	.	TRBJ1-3	CASSLGSFSGNTIYF	TGTGCCAGCAGCTTAGGGAGTTTCTCTGGAAACACCATATATTTT
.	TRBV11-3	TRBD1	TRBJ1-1	CASSGGQGEMNTEAFF	TGTGCCAGCAGCGGGGGACAGGGGGAAATGAACACTGAAGCTTTCTTT
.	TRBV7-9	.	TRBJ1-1	CASSLGYGINAEAFF	TGTGCCAGCAGCTTAGGGTACGGCATTAATGCTGAAGCTTTCTTT
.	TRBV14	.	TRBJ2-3	CASSPTVGSPYTQYF	TGTGCCAGCAGCCCGACAGTAGGTAGCCCTTATACGCAGTATTTT
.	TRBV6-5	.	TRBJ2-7	CASSGQRNSYEQYF	TGTGCCAGCAGCGGACAGAGAAATTCCTACGAGCAGTACTTC
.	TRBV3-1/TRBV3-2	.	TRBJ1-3	CASNFAGSGNTIYF	TGTGCCAGCAACTTCGCCGGCTCTGGAAACACCATATATTTT
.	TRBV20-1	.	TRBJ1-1	CSASKATGNTEAFF	TGCAGTGCTAGTAAGGCGACAGGGAACACTGAAGCTTTCTTT
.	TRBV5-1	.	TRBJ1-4	CASSPQGSNEKLFF	TGCGCCAGCAGCCCCCAGGGATCTAATGAAAAACTGTTTTTT
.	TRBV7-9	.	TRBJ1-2	CASSPARGLNYGYTF	TGTGCCAGCAGCCCCGCAAGGGGGTTAAACTATGGCTACACCTTC
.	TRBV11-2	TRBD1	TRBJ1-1	CASSLVVPGGWTEAFF	TGTGCCAGCAGCTTAGTTGTACCAGGGGGCTGGACTGAAGCTTTCTTT